This TCR beta chain was sequenced for a study of cytomegalovirus exposure and HLA in healthy donors. Across the whole study: Of about 390 genotyped donors, about 80% grouped in the Caucasian-associated ancestry cluster.

On this clone: Its antigen is not identified. At one of its ends the junction is not consistent with the germline gene, which may arise from a read error.

PCR employed 60 Vbeta and 13 Jbeta primers. Some clones are missing from TCRdb's copy, which holds only in-frame ones; the method was immunoSEQ multiplex PCR. The repertoire consists of fewer than 150,000 clones, with around 74% occurring once and the leading ten covering approximately 31%. Findings and limits, study-wide: Later analysis indicated greater clonal expansion among HLA-associated TCR beta chains than among equally common other chains.

Looked up from germline, CDR1 is SGHRS and CDR2 is YFSETQ. This CDR3 has 18 amino acids. This chain uses TRBV5-1 with TRBJ2-6; maybe TRBD1 (6 bases). The sequenced sample consisted of PBMCs. This TCR derives from a man between 60 and 75 years old in good health and CMV-seropositive. The CDR3 nucleotides are TGCGCCAGCAGCTCTGCCACTTCCTACAGGGCTGGGGCCAACGGCCTGACTTTC. This sequence encodes CASSSATSYRAGANGLTF.